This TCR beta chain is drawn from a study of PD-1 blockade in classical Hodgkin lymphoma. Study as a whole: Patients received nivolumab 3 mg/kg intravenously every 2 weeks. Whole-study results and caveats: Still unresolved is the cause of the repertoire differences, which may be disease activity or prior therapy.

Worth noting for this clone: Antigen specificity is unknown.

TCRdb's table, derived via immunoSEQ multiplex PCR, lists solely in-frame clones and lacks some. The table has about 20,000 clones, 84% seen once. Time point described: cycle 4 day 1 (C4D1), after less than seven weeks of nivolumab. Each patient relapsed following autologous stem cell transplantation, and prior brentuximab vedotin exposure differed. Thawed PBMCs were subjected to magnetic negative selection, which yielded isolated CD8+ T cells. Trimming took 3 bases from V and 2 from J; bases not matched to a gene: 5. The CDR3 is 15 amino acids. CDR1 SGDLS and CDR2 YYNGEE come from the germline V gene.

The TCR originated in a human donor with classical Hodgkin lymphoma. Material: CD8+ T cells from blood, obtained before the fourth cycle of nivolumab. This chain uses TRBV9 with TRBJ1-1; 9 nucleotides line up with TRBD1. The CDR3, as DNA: TGTGCCAGCAGCGCCCGGACAGGGGCTAACACTGAAGCTTTCTTT. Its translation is CASSARTGANTEAFF.